The present T cell receptor beta chain was sequenced within a study of molecular identifiers for immune sequencing clone quantification. The overall study: RNA from roughly 21,000 or 96,000 naive CD8 cells was split five ways in replicates, with four sequenced.

TCRdb fed the PCR reads into MiXCR, producing one record per CDR3 protein. The repertoire consists of about 86,000 distinct CDR3 sequences, with around a quarter occurring once and the leading ten covering about 0.8%. The CDR3 length is 17 residues. Germline CDR1 reads LGHDT; CDR2 reads YNNKEL (reference sequence). Unmatched junction bases numbered 2, after V lost 0 bases and J lost 3 bases. Sequencing used naive CD8+ T cells from blood, with Jurkat cell RNA spiked in. Subset here: FACS-sorted CD8+CD4-CCR7+CD45RA+ naive T cells. This TCR was recovered from a human donor in good health. Some libraries in this study had Jurkat cell RNA spiked in. This chain joins TRBV3-1 and TRBJ2-4; 13 nucleotides line up with TRBD2. The DNA for the CDR3 is TGTGCCAGCAGCCAAGAGGGACTAGCGGGGAGCAAAAACATTCAGTACTTC. It translates to CASSQEGLAGSKNIQYF. The variable domain in full, with the rest retrieved from reference TRBV3-1 and TRBJ2-4, is DTAVSQTPKYLVTQMGNDKSIKCEQNLGHDTMYWYKQDSKKFLKIMFSYNNKELIINETVPNRFSPKSPDKAHLNLHINSLELGDSAVYFCASSQEGLAGSKNIQYFGAGTRLSVL.